This T cell receptor (beta chain) stems from a study of metastatic and nonmetastatic thyroid tumors. Germline V gene sequence: CDR1 MGHRA, CDR2 YSYEKL. There are 11 residues in the CDR3. The germline V and J ends were trimmed by 4 bases and 4 bases, with 4 bases remaining between them. TCRdb re-clonotyped the PCR reads via MiXCR. The sample lists fewer than 20,000 clones; around 14% were seen once. Ten or more counts support this clone. No treatment had been given to any patient before thyroid surgery. The genes are TRBV4-1 and TRBJ1-2; no clear D. The sample comprised blood. The receptor's source is a female donor with papillary thyroid cancer or a benign thyroid nodule (not recorded which). Some clones in this sample may be carry-over from other donors' samples. This chain's CDR3 is CASSRGYGYTF. The CDR3 region has the DNA TGCGCCAGCAGCCGAGGCTATGGCTACACCTTC.